These T cell receptor beta chains were read from a single sample in a study of radiotherapy plus CTLA-4 blockade in lung cancer. The protocol was immunoSEQ multiplex PCR, while the TCRdb copy is restricted to in-frame clones and leaves out a portion. The data hold tens of thousands of clones, with about 87% observed a single time. Sequenced here: peripheral blood, sampled from a patient treated with radiotherapy plus ipilimumab. These receptors were taken from a human donor with non-small cell lung cancer who had stable disease on radiotherapy plus ipilimumab. CDR3s include the opening cysteine and the closing phenylalanine or tryptophan. A D gene is named only where the DNA matches it firmly. Clone size appears in some rows only: once, few, many, or a class for an expanded clone.

clone_size j_call d_call v_call cdr3_aa cdr3_nt
- TRBJ1-1 - TRBV10-3 CSISGLAGGLNTEAFF TGTTCCATCAGTGGGTTGGCAGGCGGACTGAACACTGAAGCTTTCTTT
few TRBJ1-4 - TRBV28 CASSKDPVREKLFF TGTGCCAGCAGTAAAGACCCGGTACGGGAAAAACTGTTTTTT
- TRBJ2-1 TRBD2 TRBV7-3 CASSTSGTSSEQFF TGTGCCAGCAGCACCTCCGGGACTAGTAGTGAGCAGTTCTTC
- TRBJ1-6 - TRBV5-4 CASSSDGWNSPLHF TGTGCCAGCAGCTCCGACGGCTGGAATTCACCCCTCCACTTT
- TRBJ2-1 TRBD2 TRBV7-6 CASSFGTSGNNEQFF TGTGCCAGCAGCTTCGGGACTAGCGGCAACAATGAGCAGTTCTTC
- TRBJ2-7 TRBD2 TRBV6-1 CASSEGGGAYEQYF TGTGCCAGCAGTGAAGGGGGGGGAGCCTACGAGCAGTACTTC
- TRBJ2-5 TRBD2 TRBV28 CASHSGTPGETQYF TGTGCCAGCCATAGCGGGACCCCCGGGGAGACCCAGTACTTC
- TRBJ2-2 - TRBV7-2 CASSPRLNTGELFF TGTGCCAGCAGCCCCCGTCTGAACACCGGGGAGCTGTTTTTT
- TRBJ1-5 TRBD1 TRBV30 CASPSGTGRDQPQHF TGTGCCTCCCCTTCCGGGACAGGGAGGGATCAGCCCCAGCATTTT
- TRBJ1-1 - TRBV7-9 CASSPGRVTEAFF TGTGCCAGTTCCCCCGGCAGGGTCACTGAAGCTTTCTTT
- TRBJ1-5 - TRBV12-2 CASRLPREGNQPQHF TGTGCAAGTCGCTTACCAAGGGAGGGCAATCAGCCCCAGCATTTT
- TRBJ2-3 - TRBV10-2 CASSELLASGTDTQYF TGCGCCAGCAGTGAGCTTCTAGCGTCGGGCACAGATACGCAGTATTTT
- TRBJ1-3 - TRBV6-1 CASSEWPGNTIYF TGTGCCAGCAGTGAATGGCCGGGAAACACCATATATTTT
- TRBJ2-3 - TRBV27 CASSWPGTDTQYF TGTGCCAGCAGTTGGCCAGGGACGGATACGCAGTATTTT
few TRBJ2-7 TRBD1 TRBV19 CASTTGNRGYEQYF TGTGCCTCAACCACAGGGAACAGGGGCTACGAGCAGTACTTC
- TRBJ1-5 - TRBV18 CASSTGYSNQPQHF TGTGCCAGCTCAACCGGGTATAGCAATCAGCCCCAGCATTTT
- TRBJ2-5 - TRBV5-1 CASSFGPSSETQYF TGCGCCAGCAGCTTCGGGCCTAGTAGTGAGACCCAGTACTTC
- TRBJ2-3 TRBD1 TRBV5-1 CASSWRTGSTDTQYF TGCGCCAGCAGCTGGAGGACAGGGAGCACAGATACGCAGTATTTT
- TRBJ1-5 TRBD1 TRBV4-1 CASSQAPTGANQPQHF TGCGCCAGCAGCCAAGCCCCAACAGGGGCAAATCAGCCCCAGCATTTT
- TRBJ2-4 - TRBV19 CASSTRAGVAKNIQYF TGTGCCAGTAGTACGAGAGCGGGTGTAGCCAAAAACATTCAGTACTTC
once TRBJ2-3 TRBD1 TRBV28 CASSTGVWTRTDTQYF TGTGCCAGCAGCACAGGGGTGTGGACTCGGACAGATACGCAGTATTTT
few TRBJ2-7 - TRBV6-6 CASSYQGGQPVDQYF TGTGCCAGCAGTTACCAGGGGGGACAGCCGGTTGATCAGTACTTC
- TRBJ2-7 TRBD2 TRBV15 CATSRDPGSGGYEQYF TGTGCCACCAGCAGAGATCCGGGTAGCGGGGGGTACGAGCAGTACTTC
- TRBJ1-5 TRBD1 TRBV9 CASSPGTGENQPQHF TGTGCCAGCAGCCCCGGGACAGGGGAAAATCAGCCCCAGCATTTT
few TRBJ1-3 TRBD1 TRBV19 CASSTTRTGGGNTIYF TGTGCCAGTAGTACCACCAGGACAGGGGGAGGAAACACCATATATTTT
- TRBJ1-2 - TRBV28 CASSDPGYTF TGTGCCAGCAGTGATCCGGGCTACACCTTC
once TRBJ2-2 - TRBV9 CASSVAAGELFF TGTGCCAGCAGCGTAGCAGCCGGGGAGCTGTTTTTT
- TRBJ2-7 - TRBV27 CASSLTGIFGDEQYF TGTGCCAGCAGTTTAACGGGCATCTTCGGTGACGAGCAGTACTTC
- TRBJ1-2 TRBD1 TRBV4-1 CASSYTGTDSYTF TGCGCCAGCAGCTATACCGGGACAGATTCCTACACCTTC
- TRBJ2-1 - TRBV5-1 CASSLRGTNNEQFF TGCGCCAGCAGCTTGCGCGGGACAAACAATGAGCAGTTCTTC
- TRBJ1-5 - TRBV9 CASSVASRELGQPQHF TGTGCCAGCAGCGTAGCTTCCCGGGAATTAGGCCAGCCCCAGCATTTT
few TRBJ2-7 - TRBV18 CASSPRTDYEQYF TGTGCCAGCTCACCACGGACCGACTACGAGCAGTACTTC
- TRBJ2-1 TRBD2 TRBV28 CASSSSGRGSYNEQFF TGTGCCAGCAGTTCCAGCGGGAGGGGGTCCTACAATGAGCAGTTCTTC
- TRBJ2-6 TRBD1 TRBV28 CASSPRGQGGSGANVLTF TGTGCCAGCAGCCCCAGGGGACAGGGAGGGTCTGGGGCCAACGTCCTGACTTTC
- TRBJ2-3 - TRBV11-2 CASSPRTSGDTQYF TGTGCCAGCAGCCCCAGGACCTCCGGAGATACGCAGTATTTT
- TRBJ1-2 - TRBV6-5 CASGRDLGYTF TGTGCCAGCGGCAGGGATCTCGGCTACACCTTC
- TRBJ1-2 - TRBV2 CASNRQPNYGYTF TGTGCCAGCAACCGACAGCCCAACTATGGCTACACCTTC
- TRBJ2-7 - TRBV6-1 CASSELQTLSYEQYF TGTGCCAGCAGTGAATTACAGACCCTTTCCTACGAGCAGTACTTC
- TRBJ2-5 - TRBV5-6 CASSSFEGNKETQYF TGTGCCAGCAGCTCGTTTGAGGGAAATAAGGAGACCCAGTACTTC
- TRBJ2-7 - TRBV27 CASNPSPNRVTYEQYF TGTGCCAGCAATCCTTCCCCGAATAGGGTTACCTACGAGCAGTACTTC
- TRBJ1-6 - TRBV28 CASSLPGTPYNSPLHF TGTGCCAGCAGTTTACCAGGAACTCCTTATAATTCACCCCTCCACTTT